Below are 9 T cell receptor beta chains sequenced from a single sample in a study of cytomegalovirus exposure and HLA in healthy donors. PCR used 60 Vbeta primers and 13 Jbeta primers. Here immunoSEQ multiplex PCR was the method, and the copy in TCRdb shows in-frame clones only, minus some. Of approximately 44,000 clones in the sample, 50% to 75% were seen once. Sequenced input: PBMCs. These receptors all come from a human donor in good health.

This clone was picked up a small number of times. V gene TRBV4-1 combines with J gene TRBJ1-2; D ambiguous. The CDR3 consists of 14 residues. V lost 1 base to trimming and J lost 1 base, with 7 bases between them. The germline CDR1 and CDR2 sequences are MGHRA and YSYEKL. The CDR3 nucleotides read TGCGCCAGCAGCCAAGGCGGGGTTAACTATGGCTACACCTTC. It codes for CASSQGGVNYGYTF.

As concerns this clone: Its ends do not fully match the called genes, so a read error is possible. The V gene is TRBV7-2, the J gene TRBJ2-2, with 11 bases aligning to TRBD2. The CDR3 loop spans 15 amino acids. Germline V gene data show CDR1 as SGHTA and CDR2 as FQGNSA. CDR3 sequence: CASTLLAGARGELFF. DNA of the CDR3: TGTGCCAGCACCTTACTAGCGGGGGCGCGCGGGGAGCTGTTTTTT. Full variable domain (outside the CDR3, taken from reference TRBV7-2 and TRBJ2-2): GAGVSQSPSNKVTEKGKDVELRCDPISGHTALYWYRQSLGQGLEFLIYFQGNSAPDKSGLPSDRFSAERTGGSVSTLTIQRTQQEDSAVYLCASTLLAGARGELFFGEGSRLTVL.

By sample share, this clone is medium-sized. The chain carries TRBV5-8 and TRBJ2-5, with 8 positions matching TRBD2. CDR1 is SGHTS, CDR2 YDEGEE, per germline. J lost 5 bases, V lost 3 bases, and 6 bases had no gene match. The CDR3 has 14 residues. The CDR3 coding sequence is TGTGCCAGCAGCTCCGGGGGGGCCCTCGAGACCCAGTACTTC. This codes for CASSSGGALETQYF.

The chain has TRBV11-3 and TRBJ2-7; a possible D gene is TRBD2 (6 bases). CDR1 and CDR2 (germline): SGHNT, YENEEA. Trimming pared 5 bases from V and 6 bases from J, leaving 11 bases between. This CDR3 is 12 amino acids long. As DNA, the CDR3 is TGTGCCAGCAGCCCCGGGACTGGCGAGCAGTACTTC. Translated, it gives CASSPGTGEQYF. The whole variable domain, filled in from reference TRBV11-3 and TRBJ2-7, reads EAGVVQSPRYKIIEKKQPVAFWCNPISGHNTLYWYLQNLGQGPELLIRYENEEAVDDSQLPKDRFSAERLKGVDSTLKIQPAELGDSAVYLCASSPGTGEQYFGPGTRLTVT.

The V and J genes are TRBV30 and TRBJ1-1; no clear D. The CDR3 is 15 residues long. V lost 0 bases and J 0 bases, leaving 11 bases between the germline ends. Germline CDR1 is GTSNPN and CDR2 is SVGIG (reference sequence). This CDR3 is CAWSVLGGMNTEAFF. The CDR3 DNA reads TGTGCCTGGAGTGTACTGGGAGGCATGAACACTGAAGCTTTCTTT.

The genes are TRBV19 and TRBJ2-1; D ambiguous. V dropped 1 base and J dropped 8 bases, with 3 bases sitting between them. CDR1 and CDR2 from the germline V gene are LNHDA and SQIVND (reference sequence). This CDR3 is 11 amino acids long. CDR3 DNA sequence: TGTGCCAGTAGTATAGTCGATGAGCAGTTCTTC. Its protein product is CASSIVDEQFF.

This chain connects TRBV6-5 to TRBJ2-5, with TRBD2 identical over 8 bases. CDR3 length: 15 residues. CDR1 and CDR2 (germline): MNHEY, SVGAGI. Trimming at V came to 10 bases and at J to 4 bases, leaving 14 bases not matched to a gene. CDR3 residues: CATERGLVDGETQYF. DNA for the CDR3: TGTGCCACCGAAAGGGGACTAGTGGATGGAGAGACCCAGTACTTC.

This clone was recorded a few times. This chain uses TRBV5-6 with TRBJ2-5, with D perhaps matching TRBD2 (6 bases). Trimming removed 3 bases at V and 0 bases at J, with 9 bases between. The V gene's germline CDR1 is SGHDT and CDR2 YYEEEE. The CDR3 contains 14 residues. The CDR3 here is CASSWRVYQETQYF. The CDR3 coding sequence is TGTGCCAGCAGCTGGAGGGTGTACCAAGAGACCCAGTACTTC.

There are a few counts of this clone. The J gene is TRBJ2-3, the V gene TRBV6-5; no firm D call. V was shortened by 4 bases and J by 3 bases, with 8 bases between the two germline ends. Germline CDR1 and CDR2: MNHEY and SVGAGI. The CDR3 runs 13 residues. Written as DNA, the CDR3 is TGTGCCAGCAGTTCTTCTTCTACAGATACGCAGTATTTT. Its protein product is CASSSSSTDTQYF.